This T cell receptor (beta chain) emerged from a study of blood T cells in healthy people across ages. This clonotype was picked up a small number of times. Its specificity is not known. The study, taken as a whole, reports: Observed TCR beta diversity showed a strong correlation with the percentage of naive T cells as measured by flow cytometry. Estimated diversity, derived from one million T cells, was regarded as an underestimate.

Total RNA extracted from each sample amounted to at least 6 micrograms. Germline V CDR1 and CDR2: WSHSY, SAAADI. This CDR3 contains 13 residues. The V and J ends lost 6 bases and 5 bases, in that order; junction bases with no gene match: 4. Alongside a J-beta primer mix, a sample-barcoded 5' primer served in a second PCR lasting about 6 to 12 cycles. Each cDNA molecule was tagged by a template-switch adaptor that had 12 random nucleotides. TCRdb redid the calling of the 5' RACE reads with MiXCR, one entry per CDR3 protein. Of nearly 800,000 distinct CDR3 sequences in the sample, about 61% were seen once.

The receptor was derived from a man aged 40-55 years in good health. The V call is TRBV10-2, the J call TRBJ2-1; 7 nucleotides agree with TRBD2. Sequenced: blood. Written as DNA, the CDR3 is TGCGCCAGCAGATTAGCGGGTAACAATGAGCAGTTCTTC. Protein sequence: CASRLAGNNEQFF.